These 23 T cell receptor beta chains came from one sample sequenced in a study of blood T cells in healthy people across ages. The second PCR ran about 6 to 12 cycles with a sample-barcoded 5' primer and J-beta primers. MiXCR, run by TCRdb on the 5' RACE reads, gives a single entry per CDR3 protein. The sample consists of about 1.8 million distinct CDR3 sequences, about 50% of them appearing once. Sequencing was done on a sample of blood. The receptor set was obtained from a woman aged 40 to 50 in good health.

In its sample, this clonotype was seen a few times. The chain is built from TRBV27 and TRBJ2-5; the D gene is possibly TRBD2 (6 bases). This CDR3 is 15 amino acids long. V was clipped by 3 bases and J by 7 bases, with 18 bases between them. Per germline, CDR1 MNHEY and CDR2 SMNVEV (reference sequence). The chain's CDR3 is CASSLEGRLRRTQYF. DNA of the CDR3: TGTGCCAGCAGTTTGGAGGGACGGCTAAGAAGGACCCAGTACTTC.

The genes are TRBV28 and TRBJ2-1; perhaps D is TRBD1 or TRBD2 (7 bases each). V lost 7 bases, J lost 6 bases, and 22 bases lay in between. CDR3 length equals 16 residues. Looked up from germline, CDR1 is MDHEN and CDR2 is SYDVKM. CDR3 nucleotide sequence: TGTGCCAGCACCACTGATCAGGGGGGGGCCGGCAATGAGCAGTTCTTC. This translates into CASTTDQGGAGNEQFF.

This clonotype was seen just once. V and J are TRBV29-1 and TRBJ2-3, with 10 bases identical to TRBD2. J lost 1 base, V lost 5 bases, and 6 bases had no gene match. Germline values: CDR1 SQVTM, CDR2 ANQGSEA. This CDR3 has 15 residues. The CDR3 loop reads CSVRASGGRTDTQYF. CDR3 DNA: TGCAGCGTTAGGGCTAGCGGGGGCCGCACAGATACGCAGTATTTT.

This chain connects TRBV14 to TRBJ2-5, with D unclear. The CDR3 is made up of 13 amino acids. Germline V gene data show CDR1 as SGHDN and CDR2 as FVKESK. V was shortened by 2 bases and J by 2 bases, with 6 bases between the two germline ends. The CDR3 loop is CASSQQPQETQYF. CDR3 sequence (DNA): TGTGCCAGCAGCCAACAACCTCAAGAGACCCAGTACTTC.

This CDR3 is CASSFRLAGGQNEQFF. The CDR3 bases are TGTGCCAGCAGTTTCCGACTAGCGGGGGGGCAAAATGAGCAGTTCTTC. The chain is built from TRBV6-5 and TRBJ2-1, with 14 bases identical to TRBD2. After removal of 4 bases from V and 7 bases from J, the junction contained 6 bases not matched to a gene. This CDR3 spans 16 amino acids. Per the germline V gene, CDR1 is MNHEY and CDR2 is SVGAGI.

This chain connects TRBV2 to TRBJ2-5, with 9 bases fitting TRBD1. The germline CDR1 and CDR2 sequences are SNHLY and FYNNEI. V lost 5 bases, J lost 11 bases, and 15 bases stayed unmatched. This CDR3 comprises 15 residues. For the CDR3, the DNA is TGTGCCAGCAGTAGTACCTTACAGGGGGCAGGTGAGCAGTACTTC. Its translation: CASSSTLQGAGEQYF.

This clonotype was counted only a few times. The chain uses TRBV7-2 and TRBJ2-5; 7 bases are a match to TRBD2. The V gene end was trimmed by 5 bases and the J gene end by 2 bases; junction bases not matched to a gene: 8. The CDR3 contains 15 residues. Germline V gene lookup returns CDR1 SGHTA and CDR2 FQGNSA. The CDR3 DNA reads as TGTGCCAGCAGCAAGGGGTGGGGGGGGCAAGAGACCCAGTACTTC. It specifies CASSKGWGGQETQYF.

There are a few counts of this clonotype. This sequence joins TRBV7-9 and TRBJ2-3; TRBD2 agrees at 8 bases. V shed 5 bases, J shed 0 bases, and the junction held 7 bases outside the gene matches. The CDR3 contains 16 residues. Germline V gene data show CDR1 as SEHNR and CDR2 as FQNEAQ (reference sequence). This CDR3 is CASSETIAGSTDTQYF. The CDR3 region has the DNA TGTGCCAGCAGCGAAACGATAGCGGGAAGCACAGATACGCAGTATTTT.

The rearrangement uses TRBV14 and TRBJ2-1, with a possible D match to TRBD1 (5 bases). V dropped 5 bases and J dropped 0 bases, with 14 bases sitting between them. The CDR3 totals 16 residues. The germline gives CDR1 SGHDN, CDR2 FVKESK. The CDR3 coding sequence is TGTGCCAGCAGCAACGGAAGGGGTAGCTCCTACAATGAGCAGTTCTTC. Its translation is CASSNGRGSSYNEQFF.

The chain links TRBV2 to TRBJ2-5; 10 nucleotides line up with TRBD2. V was pared by 1 base and J by 11 bases, with 7 bases of the junction left unmatched. The V gene's germline CDR1 is SNHLY and CDR2 FYNNEI. CDR3 length: 14 residues. The CDR3, as DNA: TGTGCCAGCAGTGAAGGACTAGCGGGTAATGAGCAGTACTTC. It codes for CASSEGLAGNEQYF.

This chain uses TRBV20-1 with TRBJ1-1; the D gene is possibly TRBD1 (5 bases). The germline CDR1 and CDR2 sequences are DFQATT and SNEGSKA (reference sequence). With 6 bases removed from V and 4 bases from J, the gap between germline ends came to 12 bases. The CDR3 covers 12 residues. This CDR3 reads CSAAGSGTEAFF. CDR3 DNA: TGCAGTGCGGCAGGGTCGGGCACTGAAGCTTTCTTT.

The V gene is TRBV7-2, the J gene TRBJ1-5; D is unclear. Germline assignment: CDR1 SGHTA and CDR2 FQGNSA. The length of the CDR3 is 16 residues. V lost 5 bases, J lost 3 bases, and 17 bases lay in between. Here the CDR3 DNA reads TGTGCCAGCAGCCCCCACATCAACCGGGCCAATCAGCCCCAGCATTTT. Its protein is CASSPHINRANQPQHF.

V usage is TRBV5-4 and J usage is TRBJ2-5; no clear D. Between the trimmed V and J ends, which lost 1 base and 9 bases, there was a span of 16 bases. The CDR3 contains 14 residues. CDR1 SGHNT and CDR2 YYREEE come from the germline V gene (reference sequence). In DNA, the CDR3 is TGTGCCAGCAGCTTGCGGAGCCTACCTAGGGCCCAGTACTTC. Translation: CASSLRSLPRAQYF.

This clonotype was seen at least ten times. This chain's CDR3 is CASRAPGNEQFF. Written as DNA, the CDR3 is TGTGCCAGCAGGGCTCCGGGAAATGAGCAGTTCTTC. The rearrangement joins TRBV2 to TRBJ2-1, with D possibly being TRBD2 (5 bases). Trimming took off 6 bases at V and 7 bases at J, with 10 bases between the two ends. From germline, CDR1 is SNHLY and CDR2 FYNNEI. The CDR3 loop spans 12 amino acids.

The chain has TRBV14 and TRBJ2-1; D possibly corresponds to TRBD2 (5 bases). V was pared by 3 bases and J by 1 base, with 19 bases between. Germline V CDR1 and CDR2: SGHDN, FVKESK. This CDR3 spans 18 amino acids. Here the CDR3 DNA reads TGTGCCAGCAGCCACCCTTCGACAAGGACTTTTTCCTACAATGAGCAGTTCTTC. This sequence encodes CASSHPSTRTFSYNEQFF.

The V gene is TRBV20-1, the J gene TRBJ1-6, with TRBD1 matching 10 bases. The CDR3 sequence is 15 residues long. After removal of 3 bases from V and 7 bases from J, the junction contained 6 bases not matched to a gene. Germline V gene lookup returns CDR1 DFQATT and CDR2 SNEGSKA (reference sequence). CDR3 region: CSARGTGAHNSPLHF. Written as DNA, the CDR3 is TGCAGTGCTAGGGGGACAGGGGCCCACAATTCACCCCTCCACTTT.

The genes are TRBV29-1 and TRBJ1-2; D ambiguous. V was cut by 5 bases and J by 7 bases, with 11 bases left in between. In germline, CDR1 is SQVTM, CDR2 ANQGSEA. The CDR3 has 11 residues. The CDR3 region has the DNA TGCAGCGTTAGACCGCAAAGTGGCTACACCTTC. It specifies CSVRPQSGYTF.

This clonotype was picked up a small number of times. V gene TRBV6-1 combines with J gene TRBJ2-3; 10 bases match TRBD1. There are 14 residues in the CDR3. J lost 5 bases, V lost 5 bases, and 4 bases had no gene match. Germline V CDR1 and CDR2: MNHNS, SASEGT. CDR3 DNA sequence: TGTGCCAGCAGTACAGGGGACAGGGGAGATACGCAGTATTTT. Amino acids: CASSTGDRGDTQYF.

The chain links TRBV5-6 to TRBJ2-3; 13 positions agree with TRBD2. Losses at the gene ends were 4 bases for V and 7 bases for J; bases not matched to a gene: 12. The CDR3 is made up of 17 amino acids. Germline CDR1 and CDR2: SGHDT and YYEEEE. CDR3 amino acids: CASSPTSGGAVVYTQYF. The DNA of the CDR3 is TGTGCCAGCAGCCCCACTAGCGGGGGGGCAGTCGTATATACGCAGTATTTT.

The chain employs TRBV11-1 and TRBJ2-1; tentatively, D is TRBD1 (6 bases). Germline CDR1 reads SGHAT; CDR2 reads FQDESV (reference sequence). This CDR3 contains 16 residues. Between the trimmed V and J ends, which lost 0 bases and 7 bases, there was a span of 16 bases. CDR3 coding DNA: TGTGCCAGCAGCTTAGCGCGGGCAGGGGCCCGGAATGAGCAGTTCTTC. As protein: CASSLARAGARNEQFF.

In its sample, this clonotype was seen once. The chain links TRBV27 to TRBJ2-7, with 8 bases lining up with TRBD1. There are 16 residues in the CDR3. The V segment lost 5 bases and the J segment 2 bases; nucleotides outside the gene matches: 11. Germline CDR1 and CDR2: MNHEY and SMNVEV (reference sequence). The CDR3 coding sequence is TGTGCCAGCAGTACGCAGCTGTTACAGGGGGCCTACGAGCAGTACTTC. Translated: CASSTQLLQGAYEQYF.

The V call is TRBV4-2, the J call TRBJ1-6, with TRBD1 as a possible D gene (5 bases). The ends were cut back, 0 bases at V and 10 bases at J, with 10 bases in the middle. Germline CDR1 LGHNA, CDR2 YNFKEQ. The CDR3 is made up of 14 amino acids. The CDR3 reads CASSQEGRRSPLHF. CDR3 nucleotide sequence: TGTGCCAGCAGCCAAGAGGGACGGCGGTCACCCCTCCACTTT.

V gene TRBV3-1 combines with J gene TRBJ2-3; 16 bases map to TRBD2. CDR1 and CDR2 from the germline V gene are LGHDT and YNNKEL (reference sequence). V shed 4 bases and J 4 bases; nucleotides not matched to a gene: 5. The length of the CDR3 is 17 residues. The CDR3 coding sequence is TGTGCCAGCAGCCCGGGGACTAGCGGGGGGGCCCCAGATACGCAGTATTTT. The encoded protein is CASSPGTSGGAPDTQYF.